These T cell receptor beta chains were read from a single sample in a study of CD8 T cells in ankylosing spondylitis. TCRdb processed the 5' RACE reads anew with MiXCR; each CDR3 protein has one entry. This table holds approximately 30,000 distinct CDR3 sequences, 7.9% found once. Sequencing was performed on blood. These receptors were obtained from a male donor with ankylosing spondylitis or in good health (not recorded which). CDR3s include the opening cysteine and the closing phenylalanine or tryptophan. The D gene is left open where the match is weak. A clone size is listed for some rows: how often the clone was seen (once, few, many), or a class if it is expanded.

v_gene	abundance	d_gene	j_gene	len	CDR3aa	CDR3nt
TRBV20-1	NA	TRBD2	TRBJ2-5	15	CSATTPGLAEETQYF	TGCAGTGCTACGACCCCGGGACTAGCGGAAGAGACCCAGTACTTC
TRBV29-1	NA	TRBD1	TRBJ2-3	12	CSVDRQGDTQYF	TGCAGCGTAGATCGACAGGGCGATACGCAGTATTTT
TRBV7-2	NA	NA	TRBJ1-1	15	CASSPIPGRGTEAFF	TGTGCCAGCAGTCCAATACCCGGCAGGGGCACTGAAGCTTTCTTT
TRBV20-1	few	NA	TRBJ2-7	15	CSALNDEAPSYEQYF	TGCAGTGCCCTTAACGACGAAGCCCCCTCCTACGAGCAGTACTTC
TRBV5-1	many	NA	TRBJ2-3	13	CASSPEARDTQYF	TGCGCCAGCAGCCCGGAGGCAAGAGATACGCAGTATTTT
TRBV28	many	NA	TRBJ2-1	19	CASIPGGTLSGRGRNEQFF	TGTGCCAGCATCCCGGGTGGGACTCTTTCAGGACGTGGGCGCAATGAGCAGTTCTTC
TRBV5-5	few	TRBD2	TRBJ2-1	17	CASPTAGGRSGIDEQFF	TGTGCCAGTCCTACAGCGGGGGGGCGTAGTGGAATCGATGAGCAGTTCTTC
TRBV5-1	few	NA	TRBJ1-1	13	CASSPVWGDGAFF	TGCGCCAGCAGCCCAGTATGGGGGGACGGAGCTTTCTTT
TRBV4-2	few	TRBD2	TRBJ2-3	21	CASSQDPVRSSGGPSTDTQYF	TGTGCCAGCAGCCAAGATCCCGTTAGGAGTAGCGGGGGACCTAGCACAGATACGCAGTATTTT
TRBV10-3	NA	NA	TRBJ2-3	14	CAISAHRLGDTQYF	TGTGCCATCAGTGCTCACCGCTTAGGGGATACGCAGTATTTT
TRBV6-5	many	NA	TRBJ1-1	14	CASRITHLGAEAFF	TGTGCCAGCAGAATCACTCACTTGGGGGCTGAAGCTTTCTTT
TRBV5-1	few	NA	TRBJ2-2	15	CASSLTGAKAGELFF	TGCGCCAGCAGCTTGACGGGGGCAAAGGCCGGGGAGCTGTTTTTT
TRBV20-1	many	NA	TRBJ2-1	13	CSASYPNTNEQFF	TGCAGTGCCTCGTACCCCAACACCAATGAGCAGTTCTTC
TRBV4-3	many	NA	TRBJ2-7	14	CASSQDLTAYEQYF	TGCGCCAGCAGCCAAGATTTAACTGCTTACGAGCAGTACTTC
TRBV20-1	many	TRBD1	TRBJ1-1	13	CSASSGQGDEAFF	TGCAGTGCTAGTTCGGGACAGGGCGATGAAGCTTTCTTT
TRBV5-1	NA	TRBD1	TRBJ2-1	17	CASSSEQGRYSYNEQFF	TGTGCCAGCAGCTCCGAACAGGGGCGATATTCCTACAATGAGCAGTTCTTC
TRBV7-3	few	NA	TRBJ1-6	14	CASSFGTIGSPLHF	TGTGCCAGCAGCTTCGGGACAATTGGTTCACCCCTCCACTTT
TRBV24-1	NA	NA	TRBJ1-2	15	CATSVSSGFGYGYTF	TGTGCCACCAGTGTTTCTTCAGGGTTCGGCTATGGCTACACCTTC
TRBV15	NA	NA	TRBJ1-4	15	CATSRERAYNEKLFF	TGTGCCACCAGCAGAGAGAGGGCCTACAATGAAAAACTGTTTTTT
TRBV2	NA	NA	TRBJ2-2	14	CASSEQQLTGELFF	TGTGCCAGCAGTGAGCAACAGCTCACCGGGGAGCTGTTTTTT
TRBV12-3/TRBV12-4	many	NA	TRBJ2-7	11	CASSLVSEQYF	TGTGCCAGCAGTCTAGTCTCGGAGCAGTACTTC
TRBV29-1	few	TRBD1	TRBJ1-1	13	CSVSTGQNTEAFF	TGCAGCGTGTCGACAGGGCAGAACACTGAAGCTTTCTTT
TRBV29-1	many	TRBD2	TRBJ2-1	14	CSVITTSGSREQFF	TGCAGCGTGATAACGACTAGCGGGAGCCGCGAGCAGTTCTTC
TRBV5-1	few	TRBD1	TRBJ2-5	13	CASSGTGRETQYF	TGCGCCAGCAGCGGGACAGGGAGGGAGACCCAGTACTTC
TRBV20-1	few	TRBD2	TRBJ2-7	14	CSADLLSGSGEQYF	TGCAGTGCTGACCTACTAAGCGGGAGTGGTGAGCAGTACTTC
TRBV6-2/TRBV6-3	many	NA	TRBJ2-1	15	CASSYGRFSYNEQFF	TGTGCCAGCAGTTACGGGCGGTTCTCCTACAATGAGCAGTTCTTC
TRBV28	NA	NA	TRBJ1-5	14	CATGVSGGNQPQHF	TGTGCCACAGGGGTTTCGGGCGGCAATCAGCCCCAGCATTTT
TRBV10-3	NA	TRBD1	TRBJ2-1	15	CAISAGTGSYNEQFF	TGTGCCATCAGTGCCGGGACAGGGAGTTACAATGAGCAGTTCTTC
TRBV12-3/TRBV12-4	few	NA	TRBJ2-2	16	CASTPSGLGGTGELFF	TGTGCCAGCACCCCTTCCGGTTTAGGAGGAACCGGGGAGCTGTTTTTT
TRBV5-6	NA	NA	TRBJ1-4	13	CASSLVLDEKLFF	TGTGCCAGCAGCTTGGTACTGGATGAAAAACTGTTTTTT
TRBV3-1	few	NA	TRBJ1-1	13	CASSLSGDTEAFF	TGTGCCAGCAGCCTATCTGGGGACACTGAAGCTTTCTTT
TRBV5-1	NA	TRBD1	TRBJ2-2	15	CASSSTGAYTGELFF	TGCGCCAGCAGCTCAACAGGGGCCTACACCGGGGAGCTGTTTTTT
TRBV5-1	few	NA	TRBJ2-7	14	CASSLTGLAYEQYF	TGCGCCAGCAGCTTAACGGGACTCGCCTACGAGCAGTACTTC
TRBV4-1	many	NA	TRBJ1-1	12	CASSSRSTEAFF	TGCGCCAGCAGCTCGCGAAGCACTGAAGCTTTCTTT
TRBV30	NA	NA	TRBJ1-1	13	CAWRQGGGTEAFF	TGTGCCTGGAGACAGGGAGGGGGCACTGAAGCTTTCTTT
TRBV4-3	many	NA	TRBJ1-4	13	CASSQEYLEKLFF	TGCGCCAGCAGCCAAGAGTATCTAGAAAAACTGTTTTTT
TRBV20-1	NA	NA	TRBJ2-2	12	CSAIANTGELFF	TGCAGTGCTATCGCTAACACCGGGGAGCTGTTTTTT
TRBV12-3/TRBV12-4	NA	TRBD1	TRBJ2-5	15	CASSPPGQGQETQYF	TGTGCCAGCAGTCCCCCCGGACAGGGACAAGAGACCCAGTACTTC
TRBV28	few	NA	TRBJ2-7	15	CATSTPDRDPRVGYF	TGTGCCACCAGCACTCCGGACCGCGACCCCCGAGTAGGGTACTTC